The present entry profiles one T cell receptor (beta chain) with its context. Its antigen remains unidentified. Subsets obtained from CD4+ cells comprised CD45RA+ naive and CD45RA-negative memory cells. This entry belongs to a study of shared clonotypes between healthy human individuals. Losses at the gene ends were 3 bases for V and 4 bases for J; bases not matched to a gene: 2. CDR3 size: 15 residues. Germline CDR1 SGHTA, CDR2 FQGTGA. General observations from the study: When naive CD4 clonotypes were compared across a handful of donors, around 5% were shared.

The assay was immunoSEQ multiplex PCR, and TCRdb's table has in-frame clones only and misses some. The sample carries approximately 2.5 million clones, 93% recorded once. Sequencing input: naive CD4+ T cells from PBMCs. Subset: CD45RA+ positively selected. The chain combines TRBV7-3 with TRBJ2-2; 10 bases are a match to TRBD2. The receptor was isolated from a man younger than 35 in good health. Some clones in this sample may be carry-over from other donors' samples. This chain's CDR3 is CASSFASGSTGELFF. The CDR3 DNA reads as TGTGCCAGCAGCTTCGCTAGCGGGAGCACCGGGGAGCTGTTTTTT.